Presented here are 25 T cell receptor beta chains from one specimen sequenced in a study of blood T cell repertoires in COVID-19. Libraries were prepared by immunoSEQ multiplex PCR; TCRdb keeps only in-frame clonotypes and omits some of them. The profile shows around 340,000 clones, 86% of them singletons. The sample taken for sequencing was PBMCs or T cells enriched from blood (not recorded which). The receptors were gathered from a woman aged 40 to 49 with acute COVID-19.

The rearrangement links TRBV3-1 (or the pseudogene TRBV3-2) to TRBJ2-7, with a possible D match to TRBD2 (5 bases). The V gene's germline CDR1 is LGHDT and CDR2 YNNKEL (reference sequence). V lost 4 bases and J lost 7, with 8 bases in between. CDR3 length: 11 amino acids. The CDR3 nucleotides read TGTGCCAGCAGCCCCGGGAAGGAGCAGTACTTC. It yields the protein CASSPGKEQYF.

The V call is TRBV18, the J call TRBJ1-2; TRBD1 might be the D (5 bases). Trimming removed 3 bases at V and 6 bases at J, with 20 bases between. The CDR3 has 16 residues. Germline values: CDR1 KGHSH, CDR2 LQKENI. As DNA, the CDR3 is TGTGCCAGCTCACCGGTTGCAGGGCCCATCATGGATGGCTACACCTTC. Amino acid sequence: CASSPVAGPIMDGYTF. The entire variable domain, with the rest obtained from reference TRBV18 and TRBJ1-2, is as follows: NAGVMQNPRHLVRRRGQEARLRCSPMKGHSHVYWYRQLPEEGLKFMVYLQKENIIDESGMPKERFSAEFPKEGPSILRIQQVVRGDSAAYFCASSPVAGPIMDGYTFGSGTRLTVV.

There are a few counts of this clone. CDR3 amino acids: CASSLSWQAGNTIYF. CDR3 nucleotides: TGTGCCAGCAGCTTGTCGTGGCAAGCTGGAAACACCATATATTTT. The chain is built from TRBV5-6 and TRBJ1-3; D call uncertain. This CDR3 is built from 15 residues. Trimming stripped 1 base from V and 2 bases from J, with 10 bases between. Germline V lookup: CDR1 SGHDT, CDR2 YYEEEE.

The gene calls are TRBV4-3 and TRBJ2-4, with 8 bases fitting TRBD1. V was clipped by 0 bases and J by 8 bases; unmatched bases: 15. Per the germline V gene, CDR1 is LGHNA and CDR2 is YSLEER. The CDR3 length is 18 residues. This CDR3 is CASSQESDRVLSGDIQYF. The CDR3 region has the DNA TGCGCCAGCAGCCAAGAATCGGACAGGGTGCTTTCCGGGGACATTCAGTACTTC.

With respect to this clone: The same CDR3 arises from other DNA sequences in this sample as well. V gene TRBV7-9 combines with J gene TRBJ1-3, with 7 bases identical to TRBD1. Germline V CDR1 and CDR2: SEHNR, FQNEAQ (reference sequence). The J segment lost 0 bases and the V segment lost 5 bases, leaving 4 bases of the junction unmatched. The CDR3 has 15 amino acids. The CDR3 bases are TGTGCCAGCAGCCTGGGGGACAGCTCTGGAAACACCATATATTTT. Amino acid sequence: CASSLGDSSGNTIYF.

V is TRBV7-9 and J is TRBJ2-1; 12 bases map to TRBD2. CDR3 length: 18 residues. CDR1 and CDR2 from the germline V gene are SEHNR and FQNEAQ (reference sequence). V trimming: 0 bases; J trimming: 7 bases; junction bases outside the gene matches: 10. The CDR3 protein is CASSLATSGGPTGNEQFF. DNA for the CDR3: TGTGCCAGCAGCTTAGCGACTAGCGGGGGCCCTACAGGGAATGAGCAGTTCTTC.

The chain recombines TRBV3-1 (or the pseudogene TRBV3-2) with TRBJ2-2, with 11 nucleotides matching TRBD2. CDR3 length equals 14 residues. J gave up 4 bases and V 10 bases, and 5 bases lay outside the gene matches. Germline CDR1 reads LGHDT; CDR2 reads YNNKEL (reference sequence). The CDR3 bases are TGTGCCACCTCTAGCGGGAGGACCACCGGGGAGCTGTTTTTT. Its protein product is CATSSGRTTGELFF.

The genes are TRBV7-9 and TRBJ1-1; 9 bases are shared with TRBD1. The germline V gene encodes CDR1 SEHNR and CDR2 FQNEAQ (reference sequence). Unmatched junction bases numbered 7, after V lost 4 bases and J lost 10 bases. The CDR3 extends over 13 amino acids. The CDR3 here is CASSWTGERTAFF. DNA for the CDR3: TGTGCCAGCAGCTGGACAGGGGAGCGGACAGCTTTCTTT.

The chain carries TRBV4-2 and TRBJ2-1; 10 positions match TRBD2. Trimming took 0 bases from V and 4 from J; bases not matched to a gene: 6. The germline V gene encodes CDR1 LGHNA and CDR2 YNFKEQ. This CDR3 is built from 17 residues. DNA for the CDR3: TGTGCCAGCAGCCAAGATTTAACTAGCGGGACTTACAATGAGCAGTTCTTC. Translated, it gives CASSQDLTSGTYNEQFF.

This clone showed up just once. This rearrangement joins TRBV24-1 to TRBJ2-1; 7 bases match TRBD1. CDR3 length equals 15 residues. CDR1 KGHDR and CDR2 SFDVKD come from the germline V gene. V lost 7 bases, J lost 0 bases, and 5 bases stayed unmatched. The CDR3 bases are TGTGCCACCAGGGAGACAGGGAGCTCCTACAATGAGCAGTTCTTC. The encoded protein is CATRETGSSYNEQFF.

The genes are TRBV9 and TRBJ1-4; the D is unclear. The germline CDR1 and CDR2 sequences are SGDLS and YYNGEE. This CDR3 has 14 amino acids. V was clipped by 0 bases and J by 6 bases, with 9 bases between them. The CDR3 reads CASSVGGWDEKLFF. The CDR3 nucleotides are TGTGCCAGCAGCGTAGGAGGGTGGGATGAAAAACTGTTTTTT.

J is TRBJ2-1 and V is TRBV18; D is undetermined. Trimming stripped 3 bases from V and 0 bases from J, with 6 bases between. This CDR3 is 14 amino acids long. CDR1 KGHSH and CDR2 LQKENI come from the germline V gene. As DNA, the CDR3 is TGTGCCAGCTCACCGGAGAGCTCCTACAATGAGCAGTTCTTC. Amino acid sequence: CASSPESSYNEQFF. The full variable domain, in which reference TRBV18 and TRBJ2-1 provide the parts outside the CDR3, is NAGVMQNPRHLVRRRGQEARLRCSPMKGHSHVYWYRQLPEEGLKFMVYLQKENIIDESGMPKERFSAEFPKEGPSILRIQQVVRGDSAAYFCASSPESSYNEQFFGPGTRLTVL.

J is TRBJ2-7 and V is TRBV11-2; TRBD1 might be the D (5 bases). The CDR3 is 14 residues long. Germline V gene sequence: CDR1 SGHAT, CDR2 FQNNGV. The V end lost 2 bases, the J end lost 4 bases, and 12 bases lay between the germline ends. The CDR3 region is CASSLTRVVYEQYF. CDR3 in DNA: TGTGCCAGCAGCTTAACCAGGGTCGTTTACGAGCAGTACTTC.

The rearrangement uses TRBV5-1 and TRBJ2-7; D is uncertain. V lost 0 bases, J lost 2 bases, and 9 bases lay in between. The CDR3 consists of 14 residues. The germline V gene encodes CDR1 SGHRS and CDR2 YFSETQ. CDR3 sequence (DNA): TGCGCCAGCAGCTTGGGAGTCCGAACCTACGAGCAGTACTTC. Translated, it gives CASSLGVRTYEQYF.

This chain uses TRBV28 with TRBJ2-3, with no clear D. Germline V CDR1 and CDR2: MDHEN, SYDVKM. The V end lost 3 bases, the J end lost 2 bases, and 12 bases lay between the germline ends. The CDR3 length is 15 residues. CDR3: CASSFPQASTDTQYF. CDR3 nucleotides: TGTGCCAGCAGTTTTCCGCAGGCCTCCACAGATACGCAGTATTTT.

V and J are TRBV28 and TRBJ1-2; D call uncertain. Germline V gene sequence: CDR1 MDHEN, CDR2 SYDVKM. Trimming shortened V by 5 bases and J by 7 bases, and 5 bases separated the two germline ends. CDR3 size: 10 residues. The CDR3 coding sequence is TGTGCCAGCAGTCGGGGTGGCTACACCTTC. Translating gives CASSRGGYTF.

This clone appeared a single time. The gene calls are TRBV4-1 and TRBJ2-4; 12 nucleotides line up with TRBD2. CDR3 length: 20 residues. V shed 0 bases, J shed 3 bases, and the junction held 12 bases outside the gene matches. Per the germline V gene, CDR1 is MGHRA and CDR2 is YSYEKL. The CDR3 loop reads CASSQDLGLAGGPSKNIQYF. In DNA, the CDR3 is TGCGCCAGCAGCCAAGATCTTGGGCTAGCGGGGGGGCCGAGCAAAAACATTCAGTACTTC.

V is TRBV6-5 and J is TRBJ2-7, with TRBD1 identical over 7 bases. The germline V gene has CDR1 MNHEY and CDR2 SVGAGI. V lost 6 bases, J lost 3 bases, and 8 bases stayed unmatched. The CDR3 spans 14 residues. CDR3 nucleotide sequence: TGTGCCAGCAGGTATAGGACAGGAAACTACGAGCAGTACTTC. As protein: CASRYRTGNYEQYF.

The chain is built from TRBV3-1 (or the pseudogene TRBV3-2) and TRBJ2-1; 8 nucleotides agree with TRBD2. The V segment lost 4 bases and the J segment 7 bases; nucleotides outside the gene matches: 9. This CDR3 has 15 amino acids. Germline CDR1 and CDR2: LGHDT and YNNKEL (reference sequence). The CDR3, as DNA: TGTGCCAGCAGCCTACCGGGACTAGATTGGAATGAGCAGTTCTTC. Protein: CASSLPGLDWNEQFF.

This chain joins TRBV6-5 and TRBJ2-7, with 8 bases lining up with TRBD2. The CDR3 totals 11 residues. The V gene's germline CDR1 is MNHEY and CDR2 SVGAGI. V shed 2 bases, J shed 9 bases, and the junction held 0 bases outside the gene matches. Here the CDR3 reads CASSYRGGQYF. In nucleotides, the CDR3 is TGTGCCAGCAGTTACCGGGGGGGGCAGTACTTC.

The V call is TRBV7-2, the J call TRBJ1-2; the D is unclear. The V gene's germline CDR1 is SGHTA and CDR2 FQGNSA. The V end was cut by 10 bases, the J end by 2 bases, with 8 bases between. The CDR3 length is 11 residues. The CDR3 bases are TGTGCCACCCAGTGGAACTATGGCTACACCTTC. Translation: CATQWNYGYTF. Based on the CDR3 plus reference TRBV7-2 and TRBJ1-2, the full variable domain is GAGVSQSPSNKVTEKGKDVELRCDPISGHTALYWYRQSLGQGLEFLIYFQGNSAPDKSGLPSDRFSAERTGGSVSTLTIQRTQQEDSAVYLCATQWNYGYTFGSGTRLTVV.

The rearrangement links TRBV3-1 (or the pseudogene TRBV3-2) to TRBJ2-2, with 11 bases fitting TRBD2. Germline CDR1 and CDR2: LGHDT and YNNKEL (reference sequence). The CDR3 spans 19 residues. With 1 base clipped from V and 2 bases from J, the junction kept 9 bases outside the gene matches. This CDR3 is CASSQVGSSGRTNTGELFF. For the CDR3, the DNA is TGTGCCAGCAGCCAAGTAGGCTCTAGCGGGAGGACAAACACCGGGGAGCTGTTTTTT.

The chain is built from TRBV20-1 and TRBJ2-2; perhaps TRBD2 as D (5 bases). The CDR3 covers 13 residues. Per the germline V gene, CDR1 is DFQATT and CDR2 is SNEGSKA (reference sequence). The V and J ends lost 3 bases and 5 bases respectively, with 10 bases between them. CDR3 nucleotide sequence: TGCAGTGCTAGTGCTAGACTAACCGGGGAGCTGTTTTTT. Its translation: CSASARLTGELFF.

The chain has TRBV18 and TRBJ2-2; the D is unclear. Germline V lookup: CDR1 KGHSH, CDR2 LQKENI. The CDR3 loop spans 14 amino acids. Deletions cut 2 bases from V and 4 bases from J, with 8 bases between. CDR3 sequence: CASSPVMSTGELFF. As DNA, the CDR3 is TGTGCCAGCTCACCAGTCATGAGCACCGGGGAGCTGTTTTTT. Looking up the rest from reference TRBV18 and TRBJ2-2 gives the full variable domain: NAGVMQNPRHLVRRRGQEARLRCSPMKGHSHVYWYRQLPEEGLKFMVYLQKENIIDESGMPKERFSAEFPKEGPSILRIQQVVRGDSAAYFCASSPVMSTGELFFGEGSRLTVL.

The CDR3 sequence is CASRETGLGRETQYF. The CDR3 DNA follows: TGTGCCAGCAGGGAAACGGGACTAGGACGGGAGACCCAGTACTTC. The chain employs TRBV7-3 and TRBJ2-5; 8 nucleotides line up with TRBD2. The CDR3 contains 15 residues. The J segment lost 5 bases and the V segment lost 6 bases, leaving 11 bases of the junction unmatched. In germline, CDR1 is SGHTA, CDR2 FQGTGA.